This T cell receptor beta chain derives from a study of Graves' ophthalmopathy and Graves' hyperthyroidism. The PBMCs originated from approximately 10 ml of fresh peripheral blood. Amplified TCR beta CDR3 regions were obtained using RNA transcripts as template. In the first round, RT-PCR was carried out with HTBI primers, and a multiplex PCR formed the second round. TCRdb reprocessed the multiplex PCR reads via MiXCR and lists one record per CDR3 protein. The table has about 400,000 distinct CDR3 sequences, about 18% seen once. This clonotype occurred many times. The germline gives CDR1 SNHLY, CDR2 FYNNEI. The CDR3 runs 17 residues. V dropped 8 bases and J dropped 4 bases, with 24 bases sitting between them.

This TCR came from a woman between 18 and 30 years old with Graves' ophthalmopathy. The sample comprised peripheral blood. J is TRBJ1-5 and V is TRBV2; D gene ambiguous. CDR3 in DNA: TGTGCCAGCGCAAAAGGAAGATCTGGTCGAAATAATCAGCCCCAGCATTTT. Its protein product is CASAKGRSGRNNQPQHF. Looking up the rest from reference TRBV2 and TRBJ1-5 gives the full variable domain: EPEVTQTPSHQVTQMGQEVILRCVPISNHLYFYWYRQILGQKVEFLVSFYNNEISEKSEIFDDQFSVERPDGSNFTLKIRSTKLEDSAMYFCASAKGRSGRNNQPQHFGDGTRLSIL.